Listed below are T cell receptor beta chains from one sample, sequenced in a study of T-cell reconstitution after alpha-beta-depleted transplantation in children. TCRdb reanalysed the PCR reads using MiXCR and keeps one entry per CDR3 protein. The table lists over 200,000 distinct CDR3 sequences, approximately 9.5% of them singletons. This specimen was PBMCs from the stem cell graft donor, taken from the stem cell graft. The source of these receptors is a human donor who donated a stem cell graft to a child with acute lymphoblastic leukemia. CDR3s include the opening cysteine and the closing phenylalanine or tryptophan.

V gene	J gene	CDR3 protein
TRBV27	TRBJ1-4	CASNQQGENEKLFF
TRBV20-1	TRBJ1-4	CSARDDRGSHEKLFF
TRBV2	TRBJ1-2	CASSEDEVRSYGYTF
TRBV11-2	TRBJ1-4	CASSSTTGFEKLFF
TRBV3-1	TRBJ2-7	CASSQVSLKQYF
TRBV12-3/TRBV12-4	TRBJ1-2	CASSPIDQNRGLGGYTF
TRBV11-3	TRBJ1-1	CASSASGTRGEAFF
TRBV27	TRBJ1-1	CASRGKGTEAFF
TRBV12-3/TRBV12-4	TRBJ1-5	CASSGVNQPQHF
TRBV4-2	TRBJ2-5	CASSQARGGEETQYF
TRBV7-7	TRBJ2-2	CASSPEDRGAGELFF
TRBV10-3	TRBJ2-1	CAGGGGPNEQFF
TRBV19	TRBJ1-5	CASSIVGRNSNQPQHF
TRBV12-3/TRBV12-4	TRBJ2-1	CASRQDRPNNEQFF
TRBV27	TRBJ1-5	CASKVGTTHSNQPQHF
TRBV6-6	TRBJ1-1	CASSQGPDTEAFF